One sample yielded the 8 T cell receptor beta chains listed below, sequenced in a study of blood T cell repertoires in COVID-19. Data came from immunoSEQ multiplex PCR; TCRdb stores just in-frame clones and leaves some out. The sample includes 160,000 or so clones, 80% seen only once; the top ten take roughly 6.8%. The specimen was peripheral blood. These receptors originate from a man between 65 and 85 years old with active or convalescent COVID-19.

This clone was seen repeatedly, ten times or more. The chain is built from TRBV5-4 and TRBJ2-1, with D unresolved. Germline V gives CDR1 SGHNT, CDR2 YYREEE (reference sequence). This CDR3 spans 15 amino acids. Deletions cut 4 bases from V and 2 bases from J, with 13 bases between. Here the CDR3 reads CASSPEIYTYNEQFF. In nucleotides, the CDR3 is TGTGCCAGCAGCCCCGAAATTTACACCTACAATGAGCAGTTCTTC.

The chain uses TRBV7-2 and TRBJ1-1; D might be TRBD1 (5 bases). Germline values: CDR1 SGHTA, CDR2 FQGNSA. V was cut by 5 bases and J by 4 bases, with 14 bases left in between. This CDR3 spans 14 amino acids. CDR3 in amino acids: CASSHGGKGTEAFF. In DNA, the CDR3 is TGTGCCAGCAGCCACGGGGGGAAAGGCACTGAAGCTTTCTTT.

In its sample, this clone was seen once. This sequence joins TRBV13 and TRBJ2-1, with 8 positions matching TRBD2. CDR1 is PRHDT and CDR2 is FYEKMQ in the germline V gene (reference sequence). The CDR3 has 16 residues. Trimming removed 2 bases from V and 8 bases from J; junction bases left unmatched: 11. CDR3: CASSLRFREGHDEQFF. Here the CDR3 DNA reads TGTGCCAGCAGCTTAAGATTCCGGGAGGGCCACGATGAGCAGTTCTTC.

Only a few counts were recorded for this clone. Other DNA sequences in the sample encode the same CDR3. The chain couples TRBV2 to TRBJ1-1; no firm D call. Germline CDR1 is SNHLY and CDR2 is FYNNEI. This CDR3 region has 13 residues. With 6 bases removed from V and 0 bases from J, the gap between germline ends came to 8 bases. The CDR3, as DNA: TGTGCCAGCAGACAGAACATGAACACTGAAGCTTTCTTT. Protein: CASRQNMNTEAFF.

The chain recombines TRBV19 with TRBJ1-5, with a weak D call TRBD1 (6 bases). V lost 10 bases, J lost 4 bases, and 20 bases lay in between. The CDR3 sequence is 15 residues long. From germline, CDR1 is LNHDA and CDR2 SQIVND (reference sequence). The CDR3 nucleotides are TGTGCCACAGCTGACAGGCCCGATGGGAATCAGCCCCAGCATTTT. It specifies CATADRPDGNQPQHF.

To note about this clone: The junction differs from germline at one of its ends, possibly a read error. The V and J genes are TRBV7-9 and TRBJ2-5; D uncertain. The CDR3 covers 12 residues. Looked up from germline, CDR1 is SEHNR and CDR2 is FQNEAQ (reference sequence). The CDR3 DNA reads TGTGCCAGCAGCTTAGCGGAGTCCGAGTATCACTTC. Encoded protein: CASSLAESEYHF. Full variable domain (outside the CDR3, taken from reference TRBV7-9 and TRBJ2-5): DTGVSQNPRHKITKRGQNVTFRCDPISEHNRLYWYRQTLGQGPEFLTYFQNEAQLEKSRLLSDRFSAERPKGSFSTLEIQRTEQGDSAMYLCASSLAESEYHFGPGTRLLVL.

The chain joins TRBV19 to TRBJ1-5; no clear D. Deletions cut 6 bases from V and 2 bases from J, with 11 bases between. The CDR3 has 14 residues. Per the germline V gene, CDR1 is LNHDA and CDR2 is SQIVND (reference sequence). The CDR3 coding sequence is TGTGCCAGTAGCTACGACGGGGGCAATCAGCCCCAGCATTTT. Amino acid sequence: CASSYDGGNQPQHF.

The gene calls are TRBV14 and TRBJ2-1; TRBD2 aligns across 9 bases. The V gene end was trimmed by 7 bases and the J gene end by 6 bases; junction bases not matched to a gene: 19. Germline V CDR1 and CDR2: SGHDN, FVKESK. This CDR3 region has 18 residues. The CDR3 spells CASTSRTSGRVLLNEQFF. The CDR3 DNA sequence: TGTGCCAGCACCTCACGCACTAGCGGGCGAGTTCTCCTCAATGAGCAGTTCTTC.